Sequencing of this T cell receptor beta chain was carried out in a study of cytomegalovirus exposure and HLA in healthy donors. Both 60 Vbeta primers and 13 Jbeta primers went into the PCR. The method was immunoSEQ multiplex PCR; TCRdb's version includes in-frame clones alone and lacks a portion of them. This table has some 120,000 clones, approximately 70% appearing once. Remarks on this clone: Its antigen is unidentified.

In germline, CDR1 is SGHRS, CDR2 YFSETQ. CDR3 length equals 16 residues. V lost 2 bases, J lost 4 bases, and 8 bases stayed unmatched. Overall study findings and caveats: Later on, a genetic analysis was performed. It linked a missense variant in DCLRE1C with V- and J-gene trimming of TCR beta.

The sequence was obtained from a man between 60 and 75 years old in good health and CMV-seropositive. Sequenced material: PBMCs. The chain uses TRBV5-1 and TRBJ1-5; TRBD1 matches at 8 bases. The CDR3 region has the DNA TGCGCCAGCAGCTTTGGGACAGGCGGACCTAATCAGCCCCAGCATTTT. It codes for CASSFGTGGPNQPQHF.